The TCR beta chain described here comes from a study of control samples from healthy donors and cancer patients. Repertoires were generated with immunoSEQ multiplex PCR, while TCRdb's copy carries only in-frame clones and drops some. The sample comprises roughly 170,000 clones, 85% to 95% of which are singletons, and about 1.4% rests with the top ten. The germline CDR1 and CDR2 sequences are MGHDK and SYGVNS. This CDR3 has 10 residues. V lost 6 bases and J lost 0, with 0 bases in between. Note on this clone: Other DNA sequences in this specimen translate into the identical CDR3.

This chain connects TRBV25-1 to TRBJ2-7; D is uncertain. This TCR was sampled from a woman in her late teens or twenties in good health. The sample was blood. DNA for the CDR3: TGTGCCAGCAGCTCCTACGAGCAGTACTTC. Protein: CASSSYEQYF.